A selection of T cell receptor beta chains follows, all from one sample in a study of blood T cell repertoires in COVID-19. Profiling relied on immunoSEQ multiplex PCR, and the TCRdb table lists in-frame clones only, not all of them. Of about 240,000 clones in the sample, around 87% were seen once. Sequencing used peripheral blood. The source is a woman in her forties or fifties with COVID-19, enrolled during active disease. Each CDR3 is given with its conserved first and last residue. The order of the fields is J gene, V gene, clone size, D gene, CDR3 DNA, CDR3 protein. The D gene is left open where the match is weak. Only part of the rows carry a size: once, few, many, or a class if the clone is expanded.

j_call: TRBJ2-2
v_call: TRBV12-3/TRBV12-4
clone_size: .
d_call: .
cdr3_nt: TGTGCCAGCAGTTCCGGTGGCGGGGAGCTGTTTTTT
cdr3_aa: CASSSGGGELFF

j_call: TRBJ2-7
v_call: TRBV29-1
clone_size: .
d_call: .
cdr3_nt: TGCAGCGTTGAAGGGCCGGGCGAGCAGTACTTC
cdr3_aa: CSVEGPGEQYF

j_call: TRBJ2-5
v_call: TRBV5-1
clone_size: .
d_call: .
cdr3_nt: TGCGCCAGCAGCTTGGGACAGTGGGAGACCCAGTACTTC
cdr3_aa: CASSLGQWETQYF

j_call: TRBJ1-1
v_call: TRBV7-2
clone_size: .
d_call: .
cdr3_nt: TGTGCCAGCAGCTTAGGGCGGGAGAGAGTCTTGTTCTTT
cdr3_aa: CASSLGRERVLFF

j_call: TRBJ2-3
v_call: TRBV4-3
clone_size: .
d_call: TRBD1
cdr3_nt: TGCGCCAGCAGCCCGGGACAGGGGGCTACAGATACGCAGTATTTT
cdr3_aa: CASSPGQGATDTQYF

j_call: TRBJ1-2
v_call: TRBV9
clone_size: .
d_call: TRBD1
cdr3_nt: TGTGCCAGCAGCCCCCCGAACAGGGGGCAGGACTATGGCTACACCTTC
cdr3_aa: CASSPPNRGQDYGYTF

j_call: TRBJ2-7
v_call: TRBV5-5
clone_size: .
d_call: TRBD1
cdr3_nt: TGTGCCAGCAGCTTGAACAGGGGGGCAGGAGAGCAGTACTTC
cdr3_aa: CASSLNRGAGEQYF

j_call: TRBJ1-2
v_call: TRBV12-3/TRBV12-4
clone_size: once
d_call: .
cdr3_nt: TGTGCCAGCGCCTCCAACCCGAGCTATGGCTACACCTTC
cdr3_aa: CASASNPSYGYTF

j_call: TRBJ1-1
v_call: TRBV18
clone_size: .
d_call: .
cdr3_nt: TGTGCCAGCTCACCTGCCGGTATGGGTTGGGGAGACCCTGAAGCTTTCTTT
cdr3_aa: CASSPAGMGWGDPEAFF

j_call: TRBJ1-4
v_call: TRBV6-5
clone_size: once
d_call: .
cdr3_nt: TGTGCCAGCAGAGAGCGACAGTCTGGAATGAAAGGGCTGTTTTTT
cdr3_aa: CASRERQSGMKGLFF

j_call: TRBJ2-1
v_call: TRBV6-5
clone_size: .
d_call: .
cdr3_nt: TGTGCCAGCACTAGGCGCGACAATGAGCAGTTCTTC
cdr3_aa: CASTRRDNEQFF